One sample yielded the 4 T cell receptor beta chains listed below, sequenced in a study of cytomegalovirus exposure and HLA in healthy donors. The repertoire was sequenced with immunoSEQ multiplex PCR; TCRdb's copy has only in-frame clones and lacks some. The sample yields 100,000 to 150,000 clones, more than 70% seen once. The sample consisted of PBMCs. These receptors all stem from a man in his thirties or forties in good health and CMV-seronegative.

V usage is TRBV5-1 and J usage is TRBJ2-2, with unresolved D. CDR1 is SGHRS, CDR2 YFSETQ, per germline. This CDR3 comprises 16 residues. Trimming removed 2 bases from V and 0 bases from J, with 11 bases in between. In DNA, the CDR3 is TGCGCCAGCAGCTTAAACAGTGGCGCGAACACCGGGGAGCTGTTTTTT. Translation gives CASSLNSGANTGELFF.

The rearrangement uses TRBV4-1 and TRBJ1-1, with D perhaps matching TRBD1 (6 bases). V was trimmed by 4 bases and J by 0 bases, leaving 15 bases between them. The CDR3 covers 16 residues. Germline V gene sequence: CDR1 MGHRA, CDR2 YSYEKL. The chain's CDR3 is CASSLSQGRMNTEAFF. In DNA, the CDR3 is TGCGCCAGCAGCCTAAGTCAGGGGCGGATGAACACTGAAGCTTTCTTT.

The V call is TRBV5-1, the J call TRBJ1-6; D not certain. Trimming removed 0 bases at V and 0 bases at J, with 7 bases between. CDR1 is SGHRS and CDR2 is YFSETQ in the germline V gene. The CDR3 runs to 16 residues. The DNA of the CDR3 is TGCGCCAGCAGCTTGGAGAGTAGCTCCTATAATTCACCCCTCCACTTT. Its protein is CASSLESSSYNSPLHF.

DNA for the CDR3: TGTGCCACACAACTAGCGGGAGATAGTAATGAGCAGTTCTTC. Residues: CATQLAGDSNEQFF. J is TRBJ2-1 and V is TRBV10-3; 11 bases agree with TRBD2. Losses at the gene ends were 10 bases for V and 7 bases for J; bases not matched to a gene: 9. This CDR3 has 14 amino acids. CDR1 is ENHRY and CDR2 is SYGVKD in the germline V gene.